One and the same sample provided the 5 T cell receptor beta chains below, sequenced in a study of OX40 agonist ivuxolimab in advanced cancers. Method: immunoSEQ multiplex PCR; TCRdb's copy keeps in-frame clones and lacks some. This sample yields about 95,000 clones, of which around 85% are seen a single time; 3% to 4% belongs to the top ten. Source: CD4+ or CD8+ T cells sorted from blood, taken in a trial of the OX40 agonist ivuxolimab. The source is an adult with an advanced solid tumor such as melanoma, head and neck, liver or kidney cancer.

The CDR3 reads CASSLGTSGSYEQYF. The DNA for the CDR3 is TGCGCCAGCAGCTTGGGGACTAGCGGGAGCTACGAGCAGTACTTC. V gene TRBV5-1 combines with J gene TRBJ2-7, with 13 bases matching TRBD2. This CDR3 has 15 amino acids. Unmatched junction bases numbered 0, after V lost 0 bases and J lost 3 bases. Germline lookup yields CDR1 SGHRS and CDR2 YFSETQ.

This clone appeared once. The same CDR3 also results from other DNA sequences found in this sample. This rearrangement joins TRBV2 to TRBJ2-5; 7 nucleotides line up with TRBD1. Germline CDR1 reads SNHLY; CDR2 reads FYNNEI. The CDR3 spans 13 residues. The V segment lost 8 bases and the J segment 3 bases; nucleotides outside the gene matches: 6. The CDR3 DNA follows: TGTGCCAGCGGCTATCAGGGGGAAGAGACCCAGTACTTC. Its protein is CASGYQGEETQYF.

The rearrangement joins TRBV7-9 to TRBJ2-1; 7 nucleotides align to TRBD1. After removal of 5 bases from V and 8 bases from J, the junction contained 15 bases not matched to a gene. The CDR3 length is 16 residues. The germline V gene has CDR1 SEHNR and CDR2 FQNEAQ (reference sequence). DNA for the CDR3: TGTGCCAGCAGCCTATATGGGGACAGAGTTTTTGATGAGCAGTTCTTC. It translates to CASSLYGDRVFDEQFF.

J is TRBJ2-1 and V is TRBV5-6, with TRBD2 matching over 7 bases. Germline CDR1 reads SGHDT; CDR2 reads YYEEEE. CDR3 length: 15 amino acids. Trimming cost V 3 bases and J 9 bases; bases outside gene matches: 12. DNA of the CDR3: TGTGCCAGCAGCTGGGCGGGCAGCGGGATTAGTGAGCAGTTCTTC. It encodes CASSWAGSGISEQFF.

Here the CDR3 reads CASSIRHRDTEAFF. CDR3 in DNA: TGTGCCAGTAGTATAAGACATCGGGACACTGAAGCTTTCTTT. V gene TRBV19 combines with J gene TRBJ1-1; D unclear. Germline V gives CDR1 LNHDA, CDR2 SQIVND (reference sequence). Trimming took 2 bases from V and 3 from J, leaving 10 bases between them. There are 14 residues in the CDR3.